The 22 T cell receptor beta chains given below trace back to one sample, sequenced in a study of blood T cell repertoires in COVID-19. Repertoires were generated with immunoSEQ multiplex PCR, while TCRdb's copy carries only in-frame clones and drops some. Among about 230,000 clones listed, roughly 80% were seen once. The sequencing input was peripheral blood. The receptors were gathered from a woman aged 80 or over with acute or convalescent COVID-19.

The chain joins TRBV14 to TRBJ2-2; no firm D call. The CDR3 spans 14 residues. Between the trimmed V and J ends, which lost 2 bases and 3 bases, there was a span of 7 bases. Germline CDR1 reads SGHDN; CDR2 reads FVKESK. This chain's CDR3 is CASSQNLDTGELFF. CDR3 sequence (DNA): TGTGCCAGCAGCCAAAACCTAGACACCGGGGAGCTGTTTTTT.

The chain is built from TRBV6-6 and TRBJ1-3; TRBD1 agrees at 8 bases. From germline, CDR1 is MNHNY and CDR2 SVGAGI (reference sequence). The length of the CDR3 is 16 residues. The J segment lost 0 bases and the V segment lost 4 bases, leaving 5 bases of the junction unmatched. In DNA form, the CDR3 reads TGTGCCAGCAGTTCGACAGGGGACCGCTCTGGAAACACCATATATTTT. This codes for CASSSTGDRSGNTIYF.

This sequence joins TRBV19 and TRBJ2-3; 7 bases match TRBD1. Looked up from germline, CDR1 is LNHDA and CDR2 is SQIVND (reference sequence). The CDR3 spans 15 residues. V shed 4 bases, J shed 0 bases, and the junction held 4 bases outside the gene matches. CDR3: CASSTDRRSTDTQYF. The DNA of the CDR3 is TGTGCCAGTAGTACGGACAGGAGGAGCACAGATACGCAGTATTTT.

This clone was seen just once. The V gene is TRBV11-2, the J gene TRBJ2-7; 12 nucleotides match TRBD2. Trimming removed 5 bases from V and 6 bases from J; junction bases left unmatched: 8. The V gene's germline CDR1 is SGHAT and CDR2 FQNNGV. This CDR3 region has 15 residues. CDR3 in DNA: TGTGCCAGCAGCCCACGACTAGCGGGAGAGGGCGAGCAGTACTTC. This codes for CASSPRLAGEGEQYF.

This clone was observed a few times. The chain has TRBV5-4 and TRBJ2-1, with D perhaps matching TRBD2 (6 bases). Trimming removed 0 bases at V and 0 bases at J, with 13 bases between. This CDR3 has 17 residues. Germline V gives CDR1 SGHNT, CDR2 YYREEE (reference sequence). CDR3 sequence reads: CASSLGAGSLSYNEQFF. The CDR3 coding sequence is TGTGCCAGCAGCTTGGGTGCCGGGAGCCTCTCCTACAATGAGCAGTTCTTC.

Notes on this clone: A read error may explain this, as a much larger clone is one base away. Other nucleotide sequences in the sample specify the same CDR3. This chain uses TRBV27 with TRBJ1-1; D perhaps matches TRBD1 (6 bases). The CDR3 length is 12 residues. Germline assignment: CDR1 MNHEY and CDR2 SMNVEV (reference sequence). For the CDR3, the DNA is TGTGCTAGCAGTTCGAGGGGGAATGAAGCTTTCTTT. It translates to CASSSRGNEAFF.

The chain links TRBV3-1 (or the pseudogene TRBV3-2) to TRBJ2-3; D possibly corresponds to TRBD1 (7 bases). The CDR3 covers 11 residues. CDR1 is LGHDT and CDR2 is YNNKEL in the germline V gene (reference sequence). The ends were cut back, 7 bases at V and 10 bases at J, with 12 bases in the middle. The CDR3 spells CASKGASAQYF. CDR3 coding DNA: TGTGCCAGCAAGGGGGCTAGCGCGCAGTATTTT.

This clone was detected ten times or more. V and J are TRBV3-1 (or the pseudogene TRBV3-2) and TRBJ2-3; TRBD1 aligns across 9 bases. The V gene end was trimmed by 3 bases and the J gene end by 2 bases; junction bases not matched to a gene: 3. The CDR3 consists of 15 residues. The V gene's germline CDR1 is LGHDT and CDR2 YNNKEL (reference sequence). CDR3 bases: TGTGCCAGCAGCCAGGGGACAGGGTACACAGATACGCAGTATTTT. Amino acid sequence: CASSQGTGYTDTQYF.

The chain combines TRBV6-5 with TRBJ1-2, with D perhaps TRBD1 (5 bases). In germline, CDR1 is MNHEY, CDR2 SVGAGI. V lost 6 bases to trimming and J lost 2 bases, with 10 bases between them. The CDR3 length is 13 residues. The CDR3 loop reads CASRTATNYGYTF. CDR3 DNA sequence: TGTGCCAGCAGGACAGCTACCAACTATGGCTACACCTTC.

The table lists this clone with a count of one. This chain joins TRBV7-8 and TRBJ2-7; maybe TRBD2 (6 bases). Per germline, CDR1 SGHVS and CDR2 FQNEAQ. Trimming removed 4 bases from V and 2 bases from J, with 12 bases in between. The CDR3 has 14 residues. For the CDR3, the DNA is TGTGCCAGCAGCTACGGGAGATTCACCTACGAGCAGTACTTC. It translates to CASSYGRFTYEQYF. The whole variable domain, remainder taken from reference TRBV7-8 and TRBJ2-7, is GAGVSQSPRYKVAKRGQDVALRCDPISGHVSLFWYQQALGQGPEFLTYFQNEAQLDKSGLPSDRFFAERPEGSVSTLKIQRTQQEDSAVYLCASSYGRFTYEQYFGPGTRLTVT.

V gene TRBV10-2 combines with J gene TRBJ2-7; TRBD1 aligns across 7 bases. Germline CDR1 reads WSHSY; CDR2 reads SAAADI. CDR3 length equals 15 residues. Losses at the gene ends were 0 bases for V and 2 bases for J; bases not matched to a gene: 4. Here the CDR3 reads CASSESRTGPYEQYF. In DNA, the CDR3 is TGCGCCAGCAGTGAGTCTCGGACAGGCCCCTACGAGCAGTACTTC.

This clone was counted once. The V call is TRBV5-4, the J call TRBJ2-3; D is uncertain. This CDR3 has 15 residues. V dropped 0 bases and J dropped 0 bases, with 8 bases sitting between them. The germline V gene has CDR1 SGHNT and CDR2 YYREEE (reference sequence). CDR3 nucleotides: TGTGCCAGCAGCTTGGTGAAAACTAGCACAGATACGCAGTATTTT. It is translated as CASSLVKTSTDTQYF.

V gene TRBV5-4 combines with J gene TRBJ2-3; D is uncertain. This CDR3 comprises 12 residues. Germline V CDR1 and CDR2: SGHNT, YYREEE (reference sequence). V shed 0 bases and J shed 9 bases, with 8 bases lying between them. The DNA for the CDR3 is TGTGCCAGCAGCTTGGAGGCCGGGACGCAGTATTTT. It specifies CASSLEAGTQYF.

In this sample, this clone turned up many times. V usage is TRBV29-1 and J usage is TRBJ2-5; tentative D call: TRBD2 (6 bases). Trimming cost V 4 bases and J 5 bases, with 8 bases left between them. Per the germline V gene, CDR1 is SQVTM and CDR2 is ANQGSEA. This CDR3 contains 11 residues. CDR3 sequence reads: CSVGDLETQYF. CDR3 bases: TGCAGCGTTGGGGACTTGGAGACCCAGTACTTC.

Concerning this clone: One end of the junction does not line up with germline, which may come from a read error. In the same sample, other DNA sequences code for this CDR3. This chain uses TRBV27 with TRBJ1-5; weak D call: TRBD1 (6 bases). Germline-derived CDR1 and CDR2 are MNHEY and SMNVEV (reference sequence). CDR3 length: 14 amino acids. CDR3 DNA: TGCGCCAGCAGTCCAAATACAGGGAATCAGCCCCAGCATTTT. This translates into CASSPNTGNQPQHF.

The genes are TRBV9 and TRBJ2-1; 11 nucleotides agree with TRBD2. Germline CDR1 SGDLS, CDR2 YYNGEE. CDR3 length: 16 amino acids. V shed 5 bases, J shed 2 bases, and the junction held 6 bases outside the gene matches. DNA for the CDR3: TGTGCCAGCAGTGGGGGGACTAGCGGTACCTACAATGAGCAGTTCTTC. It specifies CASSGGTSGTYNEQFF.

V usage is TRBV28 and J usage is TRBJ1-2; tentative D call: TRBD1 (6 bases). Trimming stripped 2 bases from V and 5 bases from J, with 15 bases between. The CDR3 is 15 amino acids. The germline CDR1 and CDR2 sequences are MDHEN and SYDVKM. CDR3 nucleotides: TGTGCCAGCAGTTTACCCGGGACATCTCTGTATGGCTACACCTTC. Protein: CASSLPGTSLYGYTF.

This chain joins TRBV30 and TRBJ2-7, with D possibly matching TRBD1 (5 bases). Trimming took off 2 bases at V and 5 bases at J, with 13 bases between the two ends. The CDR3 spans 13 residues. CDR1 and CDR2 from the germline V gene are GTSNPN and SVGIG (reference sequence). DNA of the CDR3: TGTGCCTGGAGTCTAGGGGTCAAAAACGAGCAGTACTTC. Translated: CAWSLGVKNEQYF.

This chain links TRBV12-3 or TRBV12-4 with TRBJ1-3; D unresolved. This CDR3 spans 11 amino acids. Trimming took 8 bases from V and 6 from J, leaving 8 bases between them. The DNA of the CDR3 is TGTGCCAGCTGGCTGGCAAACACCATATATTTT. This translates into CASWLANTIYF.

The chain combines TRBV27 with TRBJ2-7, with 10 bases matching TRBD2. The trim removed 5 bases at V and 0 bases at J, leaving 4 bases unmatched. Germline values: CDR1 MNHEY, CDR2 SMNVEV (reference sequence). The CDR3 sequence is 15 residues long. This chain's CDR3 is CASSPLAGSSYEQYF. CDR3 bases: TGTGCCAGCAGTCCACTAGCGGGAAGCTCCTACGAGCAGTACTTC.

V gene TRBV5-1 combines with J gene TRBJ2-7; weak D call: TRBD2 (7 bases). CDR3 length equals 14 residues. CDR1 is SGHRS, CDR2 YFSETQ, per germline. Between the trimmed V and J ends, which lost 0 bases and 6 bases, there was a span of 13 bases. The CDR3 DNA sequence: TGCGCCAGCAGCTTGGCGCCGGGGGGCTCCGAGCAGTACTTC. Encoded protein: CASSLAPGGSEQYF. Complete variable domain (other parts from reference TRBV5-1 and TRBJ2-7): KAGVTQTPRYLIKTRGQQVTLSCSPISGHRSVSWYQQTPGQGLQFLFEYFSETQRNKGNFPGRFSGRQFSNSRSEMNVSTLELGDSALYLCASSLAPGGSEQYFGPGTRLTVT.

This chain joins TRBV7-8 and TRBJ1-3, with D hard to call. The CDR3 runs 14 residues. The V gene lost 5 bases and the J gene lost 2 bases, with 10 bases spanning the gap. CDR1 is SGHVS and CDR2 is FQNEAQ in the germline V gene. CDR3 DNA: TGTGCCAGCAGCCCCGGTCCGGCTGGAAACACCATATATTTT. Its protein product is CASSPGPAGNTIYF.